What follows are 26 T cell receptor beta chains derived from one specimen sequenced in a study of T cells after yellow fever vaccination. TCRdb re-analysed the 5' RACE reads in MiXCR, keeping a single row per CDR3 protein. The table records 500,000 to 650,000 distinct CDR3 sequences, roughly an eighth of them present only once. The sequences come from PBMCs, collected on the day of the yellow fever booster vaccination. These receptors all stem from a young man who received the YFV17D yellow fever vaccine.

This clonotype was counted at least ten times. This chain uses TRBV6-5 with TRBJ2-1; possibly TRBD2 for D (5 bases). From germline, CDR1 is MNHEY and CDR2 SVGAGI. Trimming cost V 0 bases and J 4 bases, with 10 bases left between them. This CDR3 contains 15 residues. CDR3: CASSYSTTPYNEQFF. In nucleotides, the CDR3 is TGTGCCAGCAGTTACTCGACTACCCCTTACAATGAGCAGTTCTTC.

The chain couples TRBV10-3 to TRBJ2-2; 10 nucleotides line up with TRBD2. Germline CDR1 ENHRY, CDR2 SYGVKD. The junction had 2 bases not matched to a gene; V was cut back by 2 bases and J by 5 bases. The CDR3 consists of 15 residues. The CDR3 sequence: CAISEGLAVTGELFF. The CDR3 DNA reads as TGTGCCATCAGTGAGGGACTAGCGGTAACCGGGGAGCTGTTTTTT.

This clonotype was detected only a few times. The chain is built from TRBV5-8 and TRBJ2-7; D unresolved. The CDR3 runs 15 residues. Germline values: CDR1 SGHTS, CDR2 YDEGEE. The V end lost 4 bases, the J end lost 5 bases, and 19 bases lay between the germline ends. CDR3 residues: CASSTYVVGMHEQYF. The DNA for the CDR3 is TGTGCCAGCAGCACCTACGTGGTGGGGATGCACGAGCAGTACTTC. Together with reference TRBV5-8 and TRBJ2-7, the CDR3 gives the full variable domain: EAGVTQSPTHLIKTRGQQATLRCSPISGHTSVYWYQQALGLGLQFLLWYDEGEERNRGNFPPRFSGRQFPNYSSELNVNALELEDSALYLCASSTYVVGMHEQYFGPGTRLTVT.

This clonotype was counted many times. V is TRBV20-1 and J is TRBJ1-3; D is uncertain. With 6 bases removed from V and 8 bases from J, the gap between germline ends came to 14 bases. The CDR3 is 12 residues long. Germline values: CDR1 DFQATT, CDR2 SNEGSKA (reference sequence). CDR3 sequence (DNA): TGCAGTGCCTTAGACGACCGGTACACCATATATTTT. Its protein is CSALDDRYTIYF.

This clonotype was detected a few times. V gene TRBV5-1 combines with J gene TRBJ2-7, with 10 bases that match TRBD2. V dropped 4 bases and J dropped 10; count of bases not matched to a gene: 8. Germline-derived CDR1 and CDR2 are SGHRS and YFSETQ. CDR3 length: 13 residues. The CDR3 reads CASSAIGLAVQYF. As DNA, the CDR3 is TGCGCCAGCAGCGCGATCGGACTAGCGGTTCAGTACTTC.

This clonotype was counted many times. Mismatch with germline at one junction end may stem from a read error. The chain has TRBV11-3 and TRBJ1-1; no firm D call. The germline V gene encodes CDR1 SGHNT and CDR2 YENEEA. This CDR3 region has 13 residues. CDR3 in amino acids: CASSQGLNTEAFF. CDR3 sequence (DNA): TGCGCCAGCAGCCAAGGGTTGAACACTGAAGCTTTCTTT.

There are a few counts of this clonotype. This chain connects TRBV18 to TRBJ2-3; no reliable D call. Trimming took off 3 bases at V and 4 bases at J, with 11 bases between the two ends. This CDR3 contains 14 residues. Per germline, CDR1 KGHSH and CDR2 LQKENI. The CDR3 DNA is TGTGCCAGCTCACCTGTATCCGGGTCAGATACGCAGTATTTT. This codes for CASSPVSGSDTQYF. The full variable domain, its missing parts supplied by reference TRBV18 and TRBJ2-3, is NAGVMQNPRHLVRRRGQEARLRCSPMKGHSHVYWYRQLPEEGLKFMVYLQKENIIDESGMPKERFSAEFPKEGPSILRIQQVVRGDSAAYFCASSPVSGSDTQYFGPGTRLTVL.

CDR3 in DNA: TGCGCCAGCAGTGAGTATAGGGACACAGATACGCAGTATTTT. Its translation is CASSEYRDTDTQYF. V usage is TRBV10-2 and J usage is TRBJ2-3; D gene ambiguous. Germline V gene data show CDR1 as WSHSY and CDR2 as SAAADI. With 1 base removed from V and 2 bases from J, the gap between germline ends came to 7 bases. The CDR3 extends over 14 amino acids.

This clonotype was picked up a small number of times. This chain uses TRBV11-2 with TRBJ1-5; a weak D match, TRBD1 (5 bases). The CDR3 has 15 residues. Germline CDR1 is SGHAT and CDR2 is FQNNGV. V lost 5 bases and J 6 bases, leaving 17 bases between the germline ends. The CDR3 loop is CASSTGRGKGQPQHF. The CDR3 bases are TGTGCCAGCAGCACCGGACGGGGGAAAGGTCAGCCCCAGCATTTT.

DNA for the CDR3: TGCAGTGCGTCGCTGGCGGGGCGCGGGTACAATGAGCAGTTCTTC. Translating it yields CSASLAGRGYNEQFF. The rearrangement joins TRBV20-1 to TRBJ2-1; maybe TRBD2 (6 bases). CDR1 and CDR2 from the germline V gene are DFQATT and SNEGSKA (reference sequence). This CDR3 comprises 15 residues. Between the trimmed V and J ends, which lost 6 bases and 4 bases, there was a span of 19 bases.

The chain couples TRBV7-2 to TRBJ2-7; TRBD2 matches at 8 bases. Unmatched junction bases numbered 14, after V lost 6 bases and J lost 7 bases. The germline gives CDR1 SGHTA, CDR2 FQGNSA. This CDR3 contains 15 residues. Here the CDR3 DNA reads TGTGCCAGCAGTTCTGCGGGAGGTGGGCTGGGAGAGCAGTACTTC. Amino acid sequence: CASSSAGGGLGEQYF. Supplemented by reference TRBV7-2 and TRBJ2-7, the full variable domain reads GAGVSQSPSNKVTEKGKDVELRCDPISGHTALYWYRQSLGQGLEFLIYFQGNSAPDKSGLPSDRFSAERTGGSVSTLTIQRTQQEDSAVYLCASSSAGGGLGEQYFGPGTRLTVT.

The genes are TRBV20-1 and TRBJ2-3, with 7 bases matching TRBD1. CDR3 length: 15 residues. Losses at the gene ends were 5 bases for V and 0 bases for J; bases not matched to a gene: 8. Germline-derived CDR1 and CDR2 are DFQATT and SNEGSKA (reference sequence). The CDR3 region has the DNA TGCAGTGCTGAGGGGGCCAGGCCTAGCACAGATACGCAGTATTTT. Translated, it gives CSAEGARPSTDTQYF.

The V call is TRBV10-3, the J call TRBJ2-3; 14 bases are a match to TRBD2. This CDR3 has 16 residues. CDR1 is ENHRY, CDR2 SYGVKD, per germline. Trimming removed 5 bases from V and 0 bases from J; junction bases left unmatched: 1. The CDR3 region is CAISWTSGGSTDTQYF. In nucleotides, the CDR3 is TGTGCCATCAGTTGGACTAGCGGGGGGAGCACAGATACGCAGTATTTT.

The V and J genes are TRBV18 and TRBJ2-3, with D perhaps TRBD1 or TRBD2 (6 bases each). The CDR3 is 19 residues long. Germline CDR1 KGHSH, CDR2 LQKENI. The V end was cut by 3 bases, the J end by 2 bases, with 24 bases between. DNA of the CDR3: TGTGCCAGCTCACCTCGGACTTCGAATCGGGGGCAATACACAGATACGCAGTATTTT. It specifies CASSPRTSNRGQYTDTQYF.

The sample holds a few counts of this clonotype. The chain links TRBV6-5 to TRBJ2-6; D gene unclear. The CDR3 runs 15 residues. Germline V gene data show CDR1 as MNHEY and CDR2 as SVGAGI. The V end lost 2 bases, the J end lost 10 bases, and 15 bases lay between the germline ends. CDR3 DNA sequence: TGTGCCAGCAGTTACGGCTCGATGACCAGGAACGTCCTGACTTTC. Amino acids: CASSYGSMTRNVLTF.

The chain links TRBV18 to TRBJ2-1, with unresolved D. Per germline, CDR1 KGHSH and CDR2 LQKENI. Trimming took off 8 bases at V and 13 bases at J, with 18 bases between the two ends. The CDR3 has 12 residues. CDR3 loop: CASRPNRINQFF. In nucleotides, the CDR3 is TGTGCCAGCCGCCCAAACCGGATTAACCAGTTCTTC.

In this sample, this clonotype turned up a few times. This rearrangement joins TRBV20-1 to TRBJ2-1; 15 bases match TRBD2. Germline CDR1 reads DFQATT; CDR2 reads SNEGSKA (reference sequence). The CDR3 length is 15 residues. After removal of 6 bases from V and 4 bases from J, the junction contained 4 bases not matched to a gene. CDR3 amino acids: CSAAGTSGRYNEQFF. In nucleotides, the CDR3 is TGCAGTGCCGCCGGGACTAGCGGGAGGTACAATGAGCAGTTCTTC.

The table lists this clonotype with a few counts. The rearrangement uses TRBV20-1 and TRBJ2-7, with 10 bases aligning to TRBD1. V lost 2 bases, J lost 6 bases, and 7 bases stayed unmatched. The CDR3 is made up of 14 amino acids. Germline-derived CDR1 and CDR2 are DFQATT and SNEGSKA (reference sequence). The DNA of the CDR3 is TGCAGTGCTAGACGTGGGACAGGGGACGGCGAGCAGTACTTC. Its protein product is CSARRGTGDGEQYF.

This clonotype has more than one count but fewer than ten. The gene calls are TRBV30 and TRBJ2-1; 16 nucleotides agree with TRBD2. The CDR3 loop spans 16 amino acids. The V gene's germline CDR1 is GTSNPN and CDR2 SVGIG (reference sequence). Trimming at V came to 1 base and at J to 12 bases, leaving 9 bases not matched to a gene. The CDR3 DNA is TGTGCCTGGAGTGACCCGGGACTAGCGGGAGGGCTGGCGCAGTTCTTC. This encodes CAWSDPGLAGGLAQFF.

This clonotype was seen a few times. The CDR3 here is CASSLGGDIQYF. As DNA, the CDR3 is TGCGCCAGCAGCTTGGGGGGTGACATTCAGTACTTC. V and J are TRBV5-1 and TRBJ2-4, with D unclear. V lost 0 bases, J lost 8 bases, and 6 bases lay in between. The germline V gene has CDR1 SGHRS and CDR2 YFSETQ. This CDR3 has 12 residues.

The chain recombines TRBV7-9 with TRBJ1-2; no reliable D call. Trimming removed 7 bases from V and 8 bases from J, with 14 bases in between. In germline, CDR1 is SEHNR, CDR2 FQNEAQ (reference sequence). The CDR3 is made up of 12 amino acids. CDR3: CASTKTDGGYTF. For the CDR3, the DNA is TGTGCCAGCACCAAAACGGACGGGGGCTACACCTTC.

The V call is TRBV9, the J call TRBJ2-5; TRBD2 might be the D (7 bases). Trimming left V 0 bases short and J 5 bases short, with 14 bases between. Germline V gene sequence: CDR1 SGDLS, CDR2 YYNGEE. The CDR3 contains 15 residues. The CDR3 sequence: CASSVDLGGPETQYF. The CDR3 nucleotides are TGTGCCAGCAGCGTAGATCTCGGGGGGCCGGAGACCCAGTACTTC.

The CDR3 loop reads CASSMGPEQYF. The CDR3 DNA reads as TGTGCCAGCAGTATGGGGCCCGAGCAGTACTTC. This rearrangement joins TRBV12-3 or TRBV12-4 to TRBJ2-7; maybe TRBD1 (5 bases). V gave up 5 bases and J gave up 6 bases, with 8 bases separating them. The CDR3 covers 11 residues.

This clonotype was counted between two and nine times. The chain employs TRBV27 and TRBJ1-1; a weak D match, TRBD1 (6 bases). The CDR3 spans 13 residues. The germline CDR1 and CDR2 sequences are MNHEY and SMNVEV (reference sequence). V gave up 4 bases and J gave up 9 bases, with 15 bases separating them. CDR3 sequence (DNA): TGTGCCAGCAGTTCCATGTCGGGGACAAAAGCTTTCTTT. Protein sequence: CASSSMSGTKAFF.

V and J are TRBV9 and TRBJ2-1, with 9 nucleotides matching TRBD2. The CDR3 consists of 15 residues. Germline-derived CDR1 and CDR2 are SGDLS and YYNGEE. V lost 0 bases to trimming and J lost 4 bases; unmatched junction nucleotides: 2. CDR3 region: CASSVETSGYNEQFF. CDR3 nucleotides: TGTGCCAGCAGCGTAGAGACTAGCGGTTACAATGAGCAGTTCTTC.

In nucleotides, the CDR3 is TGCAGTGCTAGAGCGGGGACAGGGGGCGCAGAGACCCAGTACTTC. Encoded protein: CSARAGTGGAETQYF. The chain has TRBV20-1 and TRBJ2-5; 12 bases map to TRBD1. This CDR3 spans 15 amino acids. Per the germline V gene, CDR1 is DFQATT and CDR2 is SNEGSKA (reference sequence). The V segment lost 1 base and the J segment 4 bases; nucleotides outside the gene matches: 4.